A selection of T cell receptor beta chains follows, all from one sample in a study of T cells in localized non-small cell lung cancer. Libraries were prepared by immunoSEQ multiplex PCR; TCRdb keeps only in-frame clonotypes and omits some of them. Among around 140,000 clones listed, roughly 90% were seen once. Sequences were derived from peripheral blood, sampled before any cancer treatment. These receptors came from an older female donor with stage I lung adenocarcinoma. Each CDR3 is given with its conserved first and last residue. The D gene is left open where the match is weak. Expanded clones get a size class; other rows say once, few or many, or leave the size out.

d_call	v_call	clone_size	j_call	cdr3_aa	cdr3_nt
TRBD1	TRBV19	-	TRBJ2-3	CASGQGATADTQYF	TGTGCCAGTGGACAGGGGGCGACAGCAGATACGCAGTATTTT
TRBD1	TRBV5-1	-	TRBJ2-7	CASSGDRVSYEQYF	TGCGCCAGCAGCGGGGACAGGGTCTCCTACGAGCAGTACTTC
TRBD1	TRBV27	-	TRBJ1-5	CASSSRIQGGNQPQHF	TGTGCCAGCAGTTCCCGAATACAGGGGGGCAATCAGCCCCAGCATTTT
-	TRBV27	-	TRBJ1-4	CAPHPGGVGEKLFF	TGTGCCCCCCACCCGGGAGGGGTGGGTGAAAAACTGTTTTTT
TRBD2	TRBV11-2	-	TRBJ2-1	CASSPKREGYNEQFF	TGTGCCAGCAGCCCCAAGCGGGAGGGGTACAATGAGCAGTTCTTC
TRBD1	TRBV5-1	few	TRBJ1-4	CASSTAGQGTEKLFF	TGCGCCAGCAGCACCGCAGGACAGGGTACTGAAAAACTGTTTTTT
-	TRBV27	-	TRBJ2-6	CASSSTLTSGANVLTF	TGTGCCAGCAGTTCCACCCTGACCTCTGGGGCCAACGTCCTGACTTTC
-	TRBV25-1	-	TRBJ1-4	CASSRGASTREKLFF	TGTGCCAGCAGTCGGGGGGCCTCAACGAGGGAAAAACTGTTTTTT
-	TRBV27	-	TRBJ2-3	CASTYTVDSSDTQYF	TGTGCCAGCACCTACACCGTTGACTCCTCGGATACGCAGTATTTT
TRBD1	TRBV30	-	TRBJ1-5	CAWRQGAHQPQHF	TGTGCCTGGCGTCAGGGGGCCCATCAGCCCCAGCATTTT
-	TRBV11-2	-	TRBJ2-7	CASSLDHRVPYEQYF	TGTGCCAGCAGCTTAGATCACAGGGTGCCCTACGAGCAGTACTTC
TRBD1	TRBV29-1	-	TRBJ2-7	CSVGNRGYEQYF	TGCAGCGTTGGTAACAGGGGCTACGAGCAGTACTTC
-	TRBV28	-	TRBJ2-6	CASSPLSSGANVLTF	TGTGCCAGCAGTCCCTTGAGTTCTGGGGCCAACGTCCTGACTTTC
TRBD2	TRBV29-1	-	TRBJ2-5	CSVEPGGETQYF	TGCAGCGTTGAACCGGGAGGGGAGACCCAGTACTTC
-	TRBV5-6	-	TRBJ1-2	CASSTEDRNYGYTF	TGTGCCAGCAGCACCGAGGACCGCAACTATGGCTACACCTTC
-	TRBV21-1	-	TRBJ2-7	CASTGEGQGSYEQYF	TGTGCCAGCACTGGGGAAGGACAGGGCAGCTACGAGCAGTACTTC
TRBD2	TRBV19	-	TRBJ2-7	CASSRGGLAGKYEQYF	TGTGCCAGTAGTAGGGGAGGACTAGCGGGAAAATACGAGCAGTACTTC
-	TRBV7-2	few	TRBJ2-3	CASSFSTDTQYF	TGTGCCAGCAGCTTCAGCACAGATACGCAGTATTTT
-	TRBV11-2	-	TRBJ2-3	CASSLEGRPTDTQYF	TGTGCCAGCAGCTTAGAGGGACGACCAACAGATACGCAGTATTTT
TRBD2	TRBV5-4	many	TRBJ2-7	CASSPPGLAGGPYEQYF	TGTGCCAGCAGCCCGCCGGGACTAGCGGGAGGGCCCTACGAGCAGTACTTC
TRBD1	TRBV5-1	-	TRBJ1-2	CASSPGTANYGYTF	TGCGCCAGCAGCCCCGGGACAGCGAACTATGGCTACACCTTC
-	TRBV28	-	TRBJ1-2	CASSFSQINYGYTF	TGTGCCAGCAGTTTCAGCCAGATTAACTATGGCTACACCTTC
-	TRBV6-6	-	TRBJ1-1	CASRREDTEAFF	TGTGCCAGCAGGCGCGAGGACACTGAAGCTTTCTTT
TRBD2	TRBV10-3	-	TRBJ2-1	CAISESEREINEQFF	TGTGCCATCAGTGAGTCCGAGCGGGAGATCAATGAGCAGTTCTTC
TRBD2	TRBV6-5	once	TRBJ2-3	CASSYSPGGRTDTQYF	TGTGCCAGCAGTTACTCACCGGGAGGGCGCACAGATACGCAGTATTTT
TRBD1	TRBV27	-	TRBJ2-1	CASTLTGTGGYLVFF	TGTGCCAGCACCTTGACAGGGACAGGGGGTTATCTTGTATTCTTC
-	TRBV11-3	-	TRBJ2-1	CASSLRTPNEQFF	TGTGCCAGCAGCTTAAGGACCCCCAATGAGCAGTTCTTC
-	TRBV12-5	-	TRBJ2-1	CASGLVVNPFGTYSYNEQFF	TGTGCTAGTGGTTTGGTAGTTAATCCTTTCGGGACCTACTCCTACAATGAGCAGTTCTTC
-	TRBV7-9	-	TRBJ2-3	CASSTLRDLIPDTQYF	TGTGCCAGCAGCACCCTAAGGGATCTTATACCAGATACGCAGTATTTT
TRBD2	TRBV28	-	TRBJ2-7	CASSHRTSGSYEQYF	TGTGCCAGCAGTCACAGGACTAGCGGGAGCTACGAGCAGTACTTC